The entry below gives a single TCR beta chain sequence along with its context. As yet, its antigen is unknown. The CDR3 spans 16 residues. Deletions cut 1 base from V and 4 bases from J, with 13 bases between. The germline CDR1 and CDR2 sequences are MDHEN and SYDVKM. This entry belongs to a study of blood T cells in healthy people across ages. Notes on the study in general: More naive CD4+ cells and higher diversity marked long-lived donors relative to aged donors.

For the second PCR, which ran for about 6 to 12 cycles, a sample-barcoded 5' primer and a J-beta primer mix were used. Each of the cDNA molecules was tagged by a template-switch adaptor with 12 random nucleotides. MiXCR, run by TCRdb on the 5' RACE reads, gives a single entry per CDR3 protein. The sample has just over 800,000 distinct CDR3 sequences, about 62% seen once. The clonotype originates from a man under 40 in good health. The V gene is TRBV28, the J gene TRBJ2-2; D not resolved. The sample comprised blood. CDR3 in amino acids: CASSLYPSHGTGELFF. The CDR3 nucleotides are TGTGCCAGCAGTTTATATCCGTCACATGGCACCGGGGAGCTGTTTTTT.